This T cell receptor (beta chain) was profiled in a study of cytomegalovirus exposure and HLA in healthy donors. Comments on this clone: Its specificity is unknown.

Germline V CDR1 and CDR2: MGHDK, SYGVNS. The CDR3 consists of 15 residues. V dropped 5 bases and J dropped 6 bases, with 16 bases sitting between them. The PCR ran on 60 Vbeta and 13 Jbeta primers. Assay: immunoSEQ multiplex PCR; the TCRdb copy retains only in-frame clones and omits some. The data hold some 150,000 clones, with 70% to 80% observed a single time. The study's findings and limits: Rarity held for most TCR sequences, but there were some public TCRs that occurred in many donors. Later analysis found that TCR beta chains associated with HLA were more clonally expanded than other, equally common chains. In an earlier analysis, in roughly 580 donors, most V segments appeared productive either ~87% or ~30% of the time.

This TCR derives from a middle-aged man in good health and CMV-seronegative. Specimen: PBMCs. J is TRBJ1-4 and V is TRBV25-1, with D maybe TRBD1 (5 bases). CDR3 region: CASSKSLTAYEKLFF. The DNA of the CDR3 is TGTGCCAGCAGTAAAAGCCTGACAGCCTATGAAAAACTGTTTTTT.